This TCR beta chain is from a study of blood T cell repertoires in COVID-19. Across the whole study: The United States, Italy and Spain supplied acute and convalescent COVID-19 samples. The cDNA or gDNA used as material had been derived from T cells, B-cell-depleted T cells, or PBMCs.

CDR1 is SNHLY and CDR2 is FYNNEI in the germline V gene. The CDR3 runs 13 residues. V was pared by 8 bases and J by 0 bases, with 11 bases between. Study processing details: Estimated nucleated cell counts came from reference gene primer amplification. Some clones are missing from TCRdb's copy, which holds only in-frame ones; the method was immunoSEQ multiplex PCR. For V, J and clone size, that table is used; D and trimming come from the DNA. The data contain 180,000 or so clones, around nine tenths of them singletons. The sequence was collected from a man between 70 and 80 years old with acute or convalescent COVID-19. Sequenced: peripheral blood. The chain carries TRBV2 and TRBJ2-7, with D possibly TRBD1 on 6 matching bases. Here the CDR3 DNA reads TGTGCCAGCGGACAGTCGGCCTCCTACGAGCAGTACTTC. Its protein product is CASGQSASYEQYF.